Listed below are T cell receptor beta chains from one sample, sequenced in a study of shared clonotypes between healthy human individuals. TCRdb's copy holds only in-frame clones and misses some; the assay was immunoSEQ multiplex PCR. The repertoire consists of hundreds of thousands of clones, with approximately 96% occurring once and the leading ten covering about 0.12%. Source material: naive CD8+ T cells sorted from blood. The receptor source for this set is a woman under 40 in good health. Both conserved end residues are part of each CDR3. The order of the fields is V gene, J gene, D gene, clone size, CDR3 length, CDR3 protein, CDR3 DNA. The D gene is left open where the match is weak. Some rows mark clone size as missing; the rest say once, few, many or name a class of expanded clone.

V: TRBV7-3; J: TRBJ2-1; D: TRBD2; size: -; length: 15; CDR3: CASTLLAGGDNEQFF; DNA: TGTGCCAGCACCTTACTAGCGGGAGGGGATAATGAGCAGTTCTTC
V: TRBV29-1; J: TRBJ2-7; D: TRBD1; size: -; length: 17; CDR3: CSVVWAGQGRGTYEQYF; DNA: TGCAGCGTTGTCTGGGCGGGACAGGGTCGGGGGACCTACGAGCAGTACTTC
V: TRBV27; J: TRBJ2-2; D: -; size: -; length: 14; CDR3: CASSGQGGTGELFF; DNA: TGTGCCAGCAGTGGGCAGGGTGGCACCGGGGAGCTGTTTTTT
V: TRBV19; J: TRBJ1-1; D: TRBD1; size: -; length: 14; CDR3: CASGKGAWNTEAFF; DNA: TGTGCCAGTGGAAAGGGGGCGTGGAACACTGAAGCTTTCTTT
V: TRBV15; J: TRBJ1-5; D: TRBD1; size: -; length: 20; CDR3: CATSRDFGQGVVGGNQPQHF; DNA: TGTGCCACCAGCAGAGATTTTGGACAGGGGGTGGTGGGAGGGAATCAGCCCCAGCATTTT
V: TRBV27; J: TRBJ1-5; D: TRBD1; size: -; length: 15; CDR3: CASSLKGAASQPQHF; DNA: TGTGCCAGCAGTTTAAAGGGGGCGGCCTCTCAGCCCCAGCATTTT
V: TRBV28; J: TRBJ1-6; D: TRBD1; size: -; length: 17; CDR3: CASSSTRAGTANSPLHF; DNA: TGTGCCAGCAGTTCCACACGGGCCGGGACAGCTAATTCACCCCTCCACTTT
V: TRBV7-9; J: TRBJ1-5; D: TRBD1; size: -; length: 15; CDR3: CASSIRDRSNQPQHF; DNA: TGTGCCAGCAGCATACGGGACAGAAGCAATCAGCCCCAGCATTTT
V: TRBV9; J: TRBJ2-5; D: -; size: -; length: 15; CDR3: CASSVEEGHGETQYF; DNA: TGTGCCAGCAGCGTAGAGGAGGGTCACGGAGAGACCCAGTACTTC
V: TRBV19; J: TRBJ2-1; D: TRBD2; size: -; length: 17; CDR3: CASSPPLTSGTDNEQFF; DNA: TGTGCCAGTAGTCCCCCCCTGACTAGCGGTACTGACAATGAGCAGTTCTTC
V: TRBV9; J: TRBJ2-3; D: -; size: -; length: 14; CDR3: CASSAGGATDTQYF; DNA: TGTGCCAGCAGCGCAGGGGGGGCCACAGATACGCAGTATTTT
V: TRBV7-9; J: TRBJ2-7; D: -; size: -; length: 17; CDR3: CASSSRGTGESSYEQYF; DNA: TGTGCCAGCAGCTCCCGAGGAACGGGGGAGAGCTCCTACGAGCAGTACTTC
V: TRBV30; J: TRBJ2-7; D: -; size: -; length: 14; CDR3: CAWSAPPSSYEQYF; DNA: TGTGCCTGGAGTGCACCCCCGAGCTCCTACGAGCAGTACTTC
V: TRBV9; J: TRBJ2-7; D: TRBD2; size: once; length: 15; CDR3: CASSGGTSYSYEQYF; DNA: TGTGCCAGCAGCGGAGGGACTAGCTATTCCTACGAGCAGTACTTC
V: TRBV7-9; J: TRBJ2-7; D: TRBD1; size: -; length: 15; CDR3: CASSLGQGATYEQYF; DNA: TGTGCCAGCAGCTTAGGGCAGGGGGCTACGTACGAGCAGTACTTC
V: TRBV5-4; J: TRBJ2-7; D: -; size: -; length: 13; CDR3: CASSVHPSYEQYF; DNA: TGTGCCAGCAGCGTGCACCCGTCCTACGAGCAGTACTTC
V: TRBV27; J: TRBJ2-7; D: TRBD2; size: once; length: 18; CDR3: CASSPGLAGGRQTYEQYF; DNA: TGTGCCAGCAGTCCGGGACTAGCGGGAGGCCGACAGACCTACGAGCAGTACTTC
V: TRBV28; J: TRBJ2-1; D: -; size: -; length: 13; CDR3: CASSLPSGVEQFF; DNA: TGTGCCAGCAGTTTACCCAGCGGAGTTGAGCAGTTCTTC
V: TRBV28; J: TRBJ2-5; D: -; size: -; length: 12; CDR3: CASSTEGETQYF; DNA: TGTGCCAGCAGTACGGAGGGAGAGACCCAGTACTTC
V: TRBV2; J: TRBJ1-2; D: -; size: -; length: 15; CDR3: CASSDRRHPNYGYTF; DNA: TGTGCCAGCAGTGACCGAAGACACCCCAACTATGGCTACACCTTC
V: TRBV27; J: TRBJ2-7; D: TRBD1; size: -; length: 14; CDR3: CASSDRQGPYEQYF; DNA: TGTGCCAGCAGTGACCGACAGGGGCCCTACGAGCAGTACTTC
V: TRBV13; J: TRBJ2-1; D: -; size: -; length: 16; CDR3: CASSLGSAGMSNEQFF; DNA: TGTGCCAGCAGCTTAGGCAGCGCCGGTATGAGCAATGAGCAGTTCTTC
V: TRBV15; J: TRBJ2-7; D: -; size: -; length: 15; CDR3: CATSKGLTSSYEQYF; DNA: TGTGCCACCAGCAAGGGACTGACGAGCTCCTACGAGCAGTACTTC
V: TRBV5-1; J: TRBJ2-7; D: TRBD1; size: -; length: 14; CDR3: CASSLQGSSYEQYF; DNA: TGCGCCAGCAGCTTACAGGGGTCCTCCTACGAGCAGTACTTC
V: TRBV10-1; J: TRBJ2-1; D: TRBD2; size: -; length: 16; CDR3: CASSDLAGATYNEQFF; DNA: TGCGCCAGCAGTGATCTAGCGGGAGCAACCTACAATGAGCAGTTCTTC
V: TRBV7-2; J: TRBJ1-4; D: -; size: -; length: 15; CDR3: CASSFTRGPGEKLFF; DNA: TGTGCCAGCAGCTTCACCAGGGGACCGGGTGAAAAACTGTTTTTT
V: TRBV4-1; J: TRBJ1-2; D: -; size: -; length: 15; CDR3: CASSQLGLPFYGYTF; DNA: TGCGCCAGCAGCCAACTGGGGCTCCCTTTCTATGGCTACACCTTC
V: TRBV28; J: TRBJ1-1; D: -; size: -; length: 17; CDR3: CASSSPPPTLTNTEAFF; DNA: TGTGCCAGCAGTTCGCCTCCACCCACACTTACGAACACTGAAGCTTTCTTT
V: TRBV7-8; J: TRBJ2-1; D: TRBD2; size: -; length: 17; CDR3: CASSLRLAGARRNEQFF; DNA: TGTGCCAGCAGCTTAAGGCTAGCGGGAGCGAGAAGGAATGAGCAGTTCTTC
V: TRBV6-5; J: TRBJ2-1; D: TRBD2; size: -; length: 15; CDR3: CASSFGLAGANEQFF; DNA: TGTGCCAGCAGTTTCGGACTAGCGGGAGCCAATGAGCAGTTCTTC
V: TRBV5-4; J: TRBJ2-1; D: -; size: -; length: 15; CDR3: CASSLDRAPDNEQFF; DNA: TGTGCCAGCAGCTTGGACAGGGCCCCCGACAATGAGCAGTTCTTC
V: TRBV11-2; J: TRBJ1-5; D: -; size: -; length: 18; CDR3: CASSSRAADTEVNQPQHF; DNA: TGTGCCAGCAGCTCTAGGGCGGCGGACACAGAAGTCAATCAGCCCCAGCATTTT
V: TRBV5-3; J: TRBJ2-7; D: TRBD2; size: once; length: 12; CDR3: CASSGGRREQYF; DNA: TGTGCCAGCAGCGGGGGACGAAGGGAGCAGTACTTC
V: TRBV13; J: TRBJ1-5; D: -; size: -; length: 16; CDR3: CASSLGVGTGNQPQHF; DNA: TGTGCCAGCAGCTTAGGTGTAGGGACCGGCAATCAGCCCCAGCATTTT
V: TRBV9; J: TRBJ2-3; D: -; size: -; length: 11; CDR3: CASSDTDTQYF; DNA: TGTGCCAGCAGCGACACAGATACGCAGTATTTT
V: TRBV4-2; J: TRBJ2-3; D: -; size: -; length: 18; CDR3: CASSHYTGTSVSTDTQYF; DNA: TGTGCCAGCAGCCACTATACCGGGACTTCGGTGAGCACAGATACGCAGTATTTT
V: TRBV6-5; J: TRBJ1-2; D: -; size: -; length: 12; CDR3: CASSQTAGGYTF; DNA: TGTGCCAGCAGTCAGACAGCCGGTGGCTACACCTTC
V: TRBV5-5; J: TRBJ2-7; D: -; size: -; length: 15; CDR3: CASSLLQGRGVEQYF; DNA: TGTGCCAGCAGCTTGCTACAGGGCAGGGGGGTCGAGCAGTACTTC
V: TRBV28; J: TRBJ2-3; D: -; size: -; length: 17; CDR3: CASSLFYGGPSTDTQYF; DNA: TGTGCCAGCAGTTTATTCTACGGGGGACCTAGCACAGATACGCAGTATTTT
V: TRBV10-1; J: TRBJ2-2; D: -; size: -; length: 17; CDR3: CASSDPPGTPNTGELFF; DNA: TGCGCCAGCAGTGACCCCCCCGGGACACCAAACACCGGGGAGCTGTTTTTT
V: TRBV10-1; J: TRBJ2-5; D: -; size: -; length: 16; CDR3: CASFQENRLSEETQYF; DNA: TGCGCCAGCTTCCAGGAAAACAGACTTTCCGAAGAGACCCAGTACTTC
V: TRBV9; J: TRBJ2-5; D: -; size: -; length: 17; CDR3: CASSASRVYGDVETQYF; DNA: TGTGCCAGCAGCGCTTCCAGGGTCTACGGTGACGTGGAGACCCAGTACTTC
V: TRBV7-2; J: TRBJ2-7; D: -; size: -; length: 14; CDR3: CASRRGDRYYEQYF; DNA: TGTGCCAGCAGACGAGGGGACCGCTACTACGAGCAGTACTTC
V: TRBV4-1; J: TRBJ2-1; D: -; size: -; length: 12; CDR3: CASSTSGNEQFF; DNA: TGCGCCAGCAGTACGTCAGGCAATGAGCAGTTCTTC
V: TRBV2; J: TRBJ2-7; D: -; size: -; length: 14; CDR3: CASSETVRSYEQYF; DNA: TGTGCCAGCAGTGAGACGGTTAGGAGCTACGAGCAGTACTTC
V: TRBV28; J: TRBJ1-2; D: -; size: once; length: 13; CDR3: CASSFQPGTGYTF; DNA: TGTGCCAGCAGTTTCCAGCCAGGTACTGGCTACACCTTC
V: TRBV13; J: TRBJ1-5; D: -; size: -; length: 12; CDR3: CASSEGAQPQHF; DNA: TGTGCCAGCAGCGAGGGCGCGCAGCCCCAGCATTTT